This is a list of T cell receptor beta chains from one sample in a study of beta chain features in type 1 diabetes. The table came from immunoSEQ multiplex PCR; TCRdb's copy has only in-frame clones and leaves some out. The table includes about 160,000 clones, about 7.8% detected once. Source material: central memory CD4+ T cells from blood. Receptors were obtained from a middle-aged woman with type 1 diabetes. Each CDR3 is given with its conserved first and last residue. The D gene is left open where the match is weak. The size of a clone is reported for some rows only, either as once, few or many, or as a class for expanded clones.

abundance: -; d_gene: -; v_gene: TRBV7-9; j_gene: TRBJ1-1; CDR3nt: TGTGCCAGCAGCGTAGAGCCCCGAATGAACACTGAAGCTTTCTTT; CDR3aa: CASSVEPRMNTEAFF
abundance: -; d_gene: TRBD1; v_gene: TRBV11-2; j_gene: TRBJ1-5; CDR3nt: TGTGCCAGCAGCTCCCGGACAGGGCGGAATCAGCCCCAGCATTTT; CDR3aa: CASSSRTGRNQPQHF
abundance: few; d_gene: -; v_gene: TRBV2; j_gene: TRBJ2-5; CDR3nt: TGTGCCAGCCAAAAGGGGGGGCAGATTCAAGAGACCCAGTACTTC; CDR3aa: CASQKGGQIQETQYF
abundance: few; d_gene: TRBD1; v_gene: TRBV28; j_gene: TRBJ1-5; CDR3nt: TGTGCCAGCAGTTTGGACAGGGGCGGGGAACAGCCCCAGCATTTT; CDR3aa: CASSLDRGGEQPQHF
abundance: few; d_gene: -; v_gene: TRBV10-3; j_gene: TRBJ2-7; CDR3nt: TGTGCCATCAGCCGGAGCTCGAACGAGCAGTACTTC; CDR3aa: CAISRSSNEQYF
abundance: few; d_gene: TRBD1; v_gene: TRBV9; j_gene: TRBJ2-7; CDR3nt: TGTGCCAGCAGCGGACAGGGGTACTACGAGCAGTACTTC; CDR3aa: CASSGQGYYEQYF
abundance: -; d_gene: TRBD1; v_gene: TRBV19; j_gene: TRBJ2-1; CDR3nt: TGTGCCAGTAGTATGGCCGGGACAGAGTACAATGAGCAGTTCTTC; CDR3aa: CASSMAGTEYNEQFF
abundance: many; d_gene: -; v_gene: TRBV9; j_gene: TRBJ2-1; CDR3nt: TGTGCCAGCAGTTTTGCCAGCCAGGGAAAGGAGCAGTTCTTC; CDR3aa: CASSFASQGKEQFF
abundance: -; d_gene: -; v_gene: TRBV20-1; j_gene: TRBJ2-7; CDR3nt: TGCAGTGCTCAACGAGGGGGCGAGCAGTACTTC; CDR3aa: CSAQRGGEQYF
abundance: -; d_gene: TRBD2; v_gene: TRBV7-2; j_gene: TRBJ2-3; CDR3nt: TGTGCCAGCAGCCCCCAAGCGGGGAGCACAGATACGCAGTATTTT; CDR3aa: CASSPQAGSTDTQYF
abundance: -; d_gene: TRBD1; v_gene: TRBV18; j_gene: TRBJ2-7; CDR3nt: TGTGCCAGCTCACCATCGCGACAGGGTAGCGACGAGCAGTACTTC; CDR3aa: CASSPSRQGSDEQYF
abundance: -; d_gene: TRBD2; v_gene: TRBV5-1; j_gene: TRBJ2-1; CDR3nt: TGCGCCAGCAGCTTGGCCAACGGGGGGGGGAATGAGCAGTTCTTC; CDR3aa: CASSLANGGGNEQFF
abundance: -; d_gene: -; v_gene: TRBV30; j_gene: TRBJ2-3; CDR3nt: TGTGCCTGGAGCAACAGACTAACCACCACAGATACGCAGTATTTT; CDR3aa: CAWSNRLTTTDTQYF
abundance: -; d_gene: -; v_gene: TRBV6-5; j_gene: TRBJ2-3; CDR3nt: TGTGCCAGCAGTCCAGCGAGTCCAGATACGCAGTATTTT; CDR3aa: CASSPASPDTQYF
abundance: few; d_gene: TRBD2; v_gene: TRBV7-2; j_gene: TRBJ2-2; CDR3nt: TGTGCCAGCAGCTTAGGGGCCCTAGCGGCTACGAACACCGGGGAGCTGTTTTTT; CDR3aa: CASSLGALAATNTGELFF
abundance: -; d_gene: -; v_gene: TRBV18; j_gene: TRBJ2-2; CDR3nt: TGTGCCAGTAGCCTGCGAAGCGATGACACCGGGGAGCTGTTTTTT; CDR3aa: CASSLRSDDTGELFF
abundance: -; d_gene: TRBD1; v_gene: TRBV29-1; j_gene: TRBJ2-4; CDR3nt: TGCAGCGTTGGTTCCGGACAGGGTGGGAAAAACATTCAGTACTTC; CDR3aa: CSVGSGQGGKNIQYF
abundance: few; d_gene: -; v_gene: TRBV29-1; j_gene: TRBJ1-1; CDR3nt: TGCAGCGTTGAATACCGTAGCCACGGAGCTTTCTTT; CDR3aa: CSVEYRSHGAFF
abundance: -; d_gene: TRBD2; v_gene: TRBV6-1; j_gene: TRBJ2-3; CDR3nt: TGTGCCAGCAGTGACAGCGGGAGGGCAGATACGCAGTATTTT; CDR3aa: CASSDSGRADTQYF
abundance: few; d_gene: TRBD1; v_gene: TRBV10-3; j_gene: TRBJ2-7; CDR3nt: TGTGCCATCAGCGTACAGGGGGAGTCCGAGCAGTACTTC; CDR3aa: CAISVQGESEQYF
abundance: few; d_gene: TRBD2; v_gene: TRBV27; j_gene: TRBJ2-7; CDR3nt: TGTGCCAGCAGTTTGATAGCGGGAGGGCTCTACGAGCAGTACTTC; CDR3aa: CASSLIAGGLYEQYF
abundance: -; d_gene: -; v_gene: TRBV27; j_gene: TRBJ2-7; CDR3nt: TGTGCCAGCCGAGGTCAGGGGAAGATACACGAGCAGTACTTC; CDR3aa: CASRGQGKIHEQYF
abundance: -; d_gene: TRBD1; v_gene: TRBV4-2; j_gene: TRBJ1-2; CDR3nt: TGTGCCAGCAGCCAAGAGATGACGAGACAGGGAAACTATGGCTACACCTTC; CDR3aa: CASSQEMTRQGNYGYTF
abundance: -; d_gene: -; v_gene: TRBV18; j_gene: TRBJ2-7; CDR3nt: TGTGCCAGCTCATCCGGTCTCCGTTCCTACGAGCAGTACTTC; CDR3aa: CASSSGLRSYEQYF
abundance: few; d_gene: TRBD1; v_gene: TRBV15; j_gene: TRBJ1-5; CDR3nt: TGTGCCACCAGCAGGACAGGGATAGGGCAGCCCCAGCATTTT; CDR3aa: CATSRTGIGQPQHF
abundance: many; d_gene: TRBD1; v_gene: TRBV30; j_gene: TRBJ2-1; CDR3nt: TGTGCCTGGAGCGGGACAGCTACCGGGACGAAGCAGTTCTTC; CDR3aa: CAWSGTATGTKQFF
abundance: -; d_gene: -; v_gene: TRBV7-2; j_gene: TRBJ1-1; CDR3nt: TGTGCCAGCAGCTTATGGCAGGGCGACCTGGAAGCTTTCTTT; CDR3aa: CASSLWQGDLEAFF
abundance: many; d_gene: TRBD1; v_gene: TRBV7-2; j_gene: TRBJ2-1; CDR3nt: TGTGCCAGCAGTTATCGACAGGGTAATAGCAATGAGCAGTTCTTC; CDR3aa: CASSYRQGNSNEQFF
abundance: -; d_gene: -; v_gene: TRBV7-9; j_gene: TRBJ1-4; CDR3nt: TGTGCCAGCAGTCGGGGTAATGAAAAACTGTTTTTT; CDR3aa: CASSRGNEKLFF
abundance: -; d_gene: TRBD1; v_gene: TRBV19; j_gene: TRBJ2-1; CDR3nt: TGTGCCACCATGGGGGACAGGGGAAGAGGTGAGCAGTTCTTC; CDR3aa: CATMGDRGRGEQFF
abundance: few; d_gene: TRBD2; v_gene: TRBV5-1; j_gene: TRBJ2-1; CDR3nt: TGCGCCAGCAGCTTGGCCGGGACTAGCGGGGGGGCCAATGAGCAGTTCTTC; CDR3aa: CASSLAGTSGGANEQFF
abundance: -; d_gene: TRBD2; v_gene: TRBV19; j_gene: TRBJ2-1; CDR3nt: TGTGCCAGTAGTATTGGGCGGTCGGCGGGAGATCGCAATGAGCAGTTCTTC; CDR3aa: CASSIGRSAGDRNEQFF
abundance: -; d_gene: TRBD1; v_gene: TRBV2; j_gene: TRBJ2-3; CDR3nt: TGTGCCAGCAGCGACCCGGGACAGAGCACAGATACGCAGTATTTT; CDR3aa: CASSDPGQSTDTQYF
abundance: -; d_gene: -; v_gene: TRBV10-3; j_gene: TRBJ1-1; CDR3nt: TGTGCCATCAGTCTAAATACAGGGACCGCCACTGAAGCTTTCTTT; CDR3aa: CAISLNTGTATEAFF
abundance: -; d_gene: TRBD2; v_gene: TRBV27; j_gene: TRBJ2-7; CDR3nt: TGTGCCAGCAGTTCCGGGGGGTACGAGCAGTACTTC; CDR3aa: CASSSGGYEQYF
abundance: few; d_gene: TRBD1; v_gene: TRBV10-3; j_gene: TRBJ1-1; CDR3nt: TGTGCCATCATAGGACAGGACAACACTGAAGCTTTCTTT; CDR3aa: CAIIGQDNTEAFF
abundance: -; d_gene: -; v_gene: TRBV18; j_gene: TRBJ1-5; CDR3nt: TGTGCCAGCTCATCTATTAATAGCAATCAGCCCCAGCATTTT; CDR3aa: CASSSINSNQPQHF
abundance: few; d_gene: TRBD1; v_gene: TRBV4-1; j_gene: TRBJ2-1; CDR3nt: TGCGCCAGCAGCCAAGATCGAAGCCAGGGGGTCCACAATGAGCAGTTCTTC; CDR3aa: CASSQDRSQGVHNEQFF
abundance: -; d_gene: -; v_gene: TRBV7-9; j_gene: TRBJ1-2; CDR3nt: TGTGCCAGCAGCTTAGGAACGAGCTATGGCTACACCTTC; CDR3aa: CASSLGTSYGYTF
abundance: few; d_gene: -; v_gene: TRBV7-2; j_gene: TRBJ1-1; CDR3nt: TGTGCCAGCAGCCTACAGGTACTGAACACTGAAGCTTTCTTT; CDR3aa: CASSLQVLNTEAFF
abundance: -; d_gene: -; v_gene: TRBV5-1; j_gene: TRBJ1-1; CDR3nt: TGCGCCAGCAGCCCCGGGGGGGGGAAGGGCTGGACTGAAGCTTTCTTT; CDR3aa: CASSPGGGKGWTEAFF
abundance: -; d_gene: -; v_gene: TRBV27; j_gene: TRBJ1-2; CDR3nt: TGTGCCAGCAGTGCTTACGTAGATAACTATGGCTACACCTTC; CDR3aa: CASSAYVDNYGYTF
abundance: -; d_gene: TRBD1; v_gene: TRBV5-1; j_gene: TRBJ2-2; CDR3nt: TGCGCCAGCAGCCGCGACAGGGGGCAGGTCGGGGAGCTGTTTTTT; CDR3aa: CASSRDRGQVGELFF
abundance: few; d_gene: -; v_gene: TRBV11-2; j_gene: TRBJ2-7; CDR3nt: TGTGCCAGCACCCCGGGGAGGGAGCAGTACTTC; CDR3aa: CASTPGREQYF
abundance: -; d_gene: -; v_gene: TRBV6-5; j_gene: TRBJ2-5; CDR3nt: TGTGCCAGCAGCAGGGGAAGGCAAGAGACCCAGTACTTC; CDR3aa: CASSRGRQETQYF
abundance: -; d_gene: -; v_gene: TRBV4-3; j_gene: TRBJ2-3; CDR3nt: TGCGCCAGCAGCCAAGAAGGGGGGGCGTCCCCCACAGATACGCAGTATTTT; CDR3aa: CASSQEGGASPTDTQYF
abundance: few; d_gene: -; v_gene: TRBV7-7; j_gene: TRBJ1-1; CDR3nt: TGTGCTAGCAGCCCCGTCTCGTCGGTCACTGAAGCTTTCTTT; CDR3aa: CASSPVSSVTEAFF
abundance: few; d_gene: TRBD1; v_gene: TRBV7-3; j_gene: TRBJ1-1; CDR3nt: TGTGCCAGCAGCTTTGGTGGAGGTGGGACAGGTACTTTCTTT; CDR3aa: CASSFGGGGTGTFF
abundance: few; d_gene: TRBD1; v_gene: TRBV6-5; j_gene: TRBJ2-1; CDR3nt: TGTGCCAGCTTGGGGACAGGGGGTTGGAATGAGCAGTTCTTC; CDR3aa: CASLGTGGWNEQFF
abundance: -; d_gene: TRBD1; v_gene: TRBV30; j_gene: TRBJ2-7; CDR3nt: TGTGCCTGGAGTGGAGGACAGGGGCACCCCTACGAGCAGTACTTC; CDR3aa: CAWSGGQGHPYEQYF
abundance: -; d_gene: -; v_gene: TRBV30; j_gene: TRBJ1-1; CDR3nt: TGTGCCTGGAGAGACGGGGGGGACACTGAAGCTTTCTTT; CDR3aa: CAWRDGGDTEAFF
abundance: few; d_gene: -; v_gene: TRBV27; j_gene: TRBJ1-1; CDR3nt: TGTGCCAGCAGTCCATATGCCAAGAGCACTGAAGCTTTCTTT; CDR3aa: CASSPYAKSTEAFF
abundance: -; d_gene: -; v_gene: TRBV27; j_gene: TRBJ2-6; CDR3nt: TGTGCCAGCAGTTTATTGCGGGGCGCTGGGGCCAACGTCCTGACTTTC; CDR3aa: CASSLLRGAGANVLTF